The rows below give T cell receptor beta chains drawn from one sample of a study of shared clonotypes between healthy human individuals. Here immunoSEQ multiplex PCR was the method, and the copy in TCRdb shows in-frame clones only, minus some. The data show 600,000 to 700,000 clones, with about 80% seen just once and around 2% held by the top ten. Sequenced input: memory CD4+ T cells sorted from blood. The origin of the receptors is a woman aged 30 to 39 in good health. The CDR3 runs from the conserved cysteine through the conserved F or W. Fields, in order: J gene, clone size, V gene, D gene, CDR3 protein, CDR3 DNA. A D gene is named only where the DNA matches it firmly. The size entry is marked missing in some rows and otherwise reads once, few, many or a size class.

j_gene: TRBJ2-3; abundance: .; v_gene: TRBV5-6; d_gene: TRBD2; CDR3aa: CASSLGLAGSAQYF; CDR3nt: TGTGCCAGCAGCCTAGGACTAGCGGGAAGTGCGCAGTATTTT
j_gene: TRBJ2-1; abundance: few; v_gene: TRBV5-1; d_gene: .; CDR3aa: CASSSYNEQFF; CDR3nt: TGCGCCAGCAGCTCTTACAATGAGCAGTTCTTC
j_gene: TRBJ2-5; abundance: few; v_gene: TRBV10-2; d_gene: TRBD2; CDR3aa: CASRLAGEETQYF; CDR3nt: TGCGCCAGCAGACTAGCGGGAGAAGAGACCCAGTACTTC
j_gene: TRBJ1-1; abundance: .; v_gene: TRBV7-9; d_gene: .; CDR3aa: CASSLARSQGGTEAFF; CDR3nt: TGTGCCAGCAGCTTAGCGCGTTCTCAGGGTGGCACTGAAGCTTTCTTT
j_gene: TRBJ2-2; abundance: .; v_gene: TRBV11-2; d_gene: .; CDR3aa: CASSRNTGELFF; CDR3nt: TGTGCCAGCAGCCGCAACACCGGGGAGCTGTTTTTT
j_gene: TRBJ2-7; abundance: .; v_gene: TRBV9; d_gene: TRBD2; CDR3aa: CASSVGLARLGEQYF; CDR3nt: TGTGCCAGCAGCGTCGGACTAGCGCGTTTGGGAGAGCAGTACTTC
j_gene: TRBJ2-7; abundance: .; v_gene: TRBV30; d_gene: .; CDR3aa: CAWSVGGSNYEQYF; CDR3nt: TGTGCCTGGAGTGTAGGGGGGAGCAACTACGAGCAGTACTTC
j_gene: TRBJ1-2; abundance: few; v_gene: TRBV2; d_gene: .; CDR3aa: CASSGRGSNYGYTF; CDR3nt: TGTGCCAGCAGTGGGAGGGGCAGTAACTATGGCTACACCTTC
j_gene: TRBJ1-4; abundance: few; v_gene: TRBV5-1; d_gene: .; CDR3aa: CASTGGRGTNEKLFF; CDR3nt: TGCGCCAGCACGGGAGGAAGGGGAACTAATGAAAAACTGTTTTTT
j_gene: TRBJ1-2; abundance: .; v_gene: TRBV19; d_gene: TRBD1; CDR3aa: CASSIAQGNYGYTF; CDR3nt: TGTGCCAGTAGTATAGCACAGGGGAACTATGGCTACACCTTC
j_gene: TRBJ2-2; abundance: .; v_gene: TRBV25-1; d_gene: TRBD1; CDR3aa: CASSAPPETGSAGELFF; CDR3nt: TGTGCCAGCAGTGCCCCCCCGGAGACAGGGTCTGCCGGGGAGCTGTTTTTT
j_gene: TRBJ1-1; abundance: .; v_gene: TRBV7-9; d_gene: .; CDR3aa: CASSAAWARTEAFF; CDR3nt: TGTGCCAGCAGCGCGGCGTGGGCGCGCACTGAAGCTTTCTTT
j_gene: TRBJ2-5; abundance: .; v_gene: TRBV19; d_gene: .; CDR3aa: CASGRALQETQYF; CDR3nt: TGTGCCAGTGGACGGGCACTTCAAGAGACCCAGTACTTC
j_gene: TRBJ1-1; abundance: .; v_gene: TRBV5-4; d_gene: .; CDR3aa: CASSLGGRGNTEAFF; CDR3nt: TGTGCCAGCAGCTTGGGGGGCAGGGGTAACACTGAAGCTTTCTTT
j_gene: TRBJ2-2; abundance: .; v_gene: TRBV7-6; d_gene: .; CDR3aa: CASSLVGVGELFF; CDR3nt: TGTGCCAGCAGCTTAGTGGGAGTCGGGGAGCTGTTTTTT
j_gene: TRBJ2-7; abundance: .; v_gene: TRBV5-1; d_gene: .; CDR3aa: CASSLEAGSYEQYF; CDR3nt: TGCGCCAGCAGCTTGGAAGCCGGTAGCTACGAGCAGTACTTC
j_gene: TRBJ1-2; abundance: once; v_gene: TRBV5-6; d_gene: .; CDR3aa: CASSPLAGDGGYTF; CDR3nt: TGTGCCAGCAGCCCTTTAGCAGGGGACGGTGGCTACACCTTC
j_gene: TRBJ2-7; abundance: .; v_gene: TRBV28; d_gene: TRBD2; CDR3aa: CASSFGGRRTYEQYF; CDR3nt: TGTGCCAGCAGTTTCGGCGGGAGGCGTACCTACGAGCAGTACTTC
j_gene: TRBJ2-7; abundance: .; v_gene: TRBV10-1; d_gene: TRBD1; CDR3aa: CASSESIRTGARRSYEQYF; CDR3nt: TGCGCCAGCAGTGAGTCGATTCGGACAGGGGCTCGACGGTCCTACGAGCAGTACTTC
j_gene: TRBJ2-1; abundance: .; v_gene: TRBV5-1; d_gene: .; CDR3aa: CASSLGEAWDEQFF; CDR3nt: TGCGCCAGCAGCTTGGGGGAGGCGTGGGATGAGCAGTTCTTC
j_gene: TRBJ1-5; abundance: few; v_gene: TRBV6-6; d_gene: .; CDR3aa: CASSYTRQNQPQHF; CDR3nt: TGTGCCAGCAGTTACACGAGACAGAATCAGCCCCAGCATTTT
j_gene: TRBJ2-3; abundance: .; v_gene: TRBV14; d_gene: .; CDR3aa: CASSQDGLANTQYF; CDR3nt: TGTGCCAGCAGCCAAGACGGTTTAGCAAATACGCAGTATTTT
j_gene: TRBJ2-1; abundance: .; v_gene: TRBV2; d_gene: TRBD2; CDR3aa: CASQQREGYNEQFF; CDR3nt: TGTGCCAGCCAGCAGCGGGAGGGATACAATGAGCAGTTCTTC
j_gene: TRBJ1-4; abundance: .; v_gene: TRBV7-7; d_gene: .; CDR3aa: CASSPKRDGENEKLFF; CDR3nt: TGTGCCAGCAGCCCTAAACGGGACGGAGAAAATGAAAAACTGTTTTTT
j_gene: TRBJ2-5; abundance: .; v_gene: TRBV2; d_gene: TRBD2; CDR3aa: CASKPGLAGVGETQYF; CDR3nt: TGTGCCAGCAAACCGGGACTAGCGGGAGTTGGGGAGACCCAGTACTTC
j_gene: TRBJ1-5; abundance: .; v_gene: TRBV2; d_gene: .; CDR3aa: CASRGEGSNQPQHF; CDR3nt: TGTGCCAGCAGGGGGGAAGGGAGCAATCAGCCCCAGCATTTT
j_gene: TRBJ2-7; abundance: .; v_gene: TRBV5-6; d_gene: .; CDR3aa: CASSNKPYEQYF; CDR3nt: TGTGCCAGCAGCAACAAGCCCTACGAGCAGTACTTC
j_gene: TRBJ2-7; abundance: once; v_gene: TRBV28; d_gene: TRBD2; CDR3aa: CASTGTSREQYF; CDR3nt: TGTGCCAGCACCGGGACTAGCCGCGAGCAGTACTTC
j_gene: TRBJ2-5; abundance: few; v_gene: TRBV5-4; d_gene: .; CDR3aa: CASSLESQETQYF; CDR3nt: TGTGCCAGCAGCTTGGAAAGCCAAGAGACCCAGTACTTC
j_gene: TRBJ2-3; abundance: .; v_gene: TRBV5-1; d_gene: TRBD1; CDR3aa: CASSATGTGGWDTQYF; CDR3nt: TGCGCCAGCAGCGCAACCGGGACAGGGGGATGGGATACGCAGTATTTT
j_gene: TRBJ1-4; abundance: once; v_gene: TRBV5-8; d_gene: TRBD1; CDR3aa: CASSLGQGSLEKLFF; CDR3nt: TGTGCCAGCAGCTTAGGACAGGGAAGTCTTGAAAAACTGTTTTTT
j_gene: TRBJ2-1; abundance: .; v_gene: TRBV19; d_gene: .; CDR3aa: CASRHHEDSYNEQFF; CDR3nt: TGTGCCAGCCGACACCACGAAGACTCCTACAATGAGCAGTTCTTC
j_gene: TRBJ2-1; abundance: .; v_gene: TRBV20-1; d_gene: .; CDR3aa: CSANKGEQFF; CDR3nt: TGCAGTGCCAATAAGGGTGAGCAGTTCTTC
j_gene: TRBJ2-7; abundance: many; v_gene: TRBV4-1; d_gene: TRBD1; CDR3aa: CASSQVILRQGSLYEQYF; CDR3nt: TGCGCCAGCAGCCAAGTAATACTAAGACAGGGCTCTCTCTACGAGCAGTACTTC
j_gene: TRBJ2-2; abundance: .; v_gene: TRBV2; d_gene: TRBD2; CDR3aa: CASSDSGGAVTGELFF; CDR3nt: TGTGCCAGCAGTGATAGCGGGGGGGCGGTCACCGGGGAGCTGTTTTTT
j_gene: TRBJ2-2; abundance: .; v_gene: TRBV5-1; d_gene: .; CDR3aa: CASSWGRAGELFF; CDR3nt: TGCGCCAGCAGCTGGGGCAGGGCCGGGGAGCTGTTTTTT
j_gene: TRBJ2-2; abundance: .; v_gene: TRBV2; d_gene: .; CDR3aa: CASSLTVMTGELFF; CDR3nt: TGTGCCAGCAGCTTGACAGTTATGACCGGGGAGCTGTTTTTT
j_gene: TRBJ2-7; abundance: .; v_gene: TRBV6-6; d_gene: .; CDR3aa: CASSLDRTYEQYF; CDR3nt: TGTGCCAGCAGTTTAGACAGAACCTACGAGCAGTACTTC
j_gene: TRBJ2-5; abundance: .; v_gene: TRBV5-4; d_gene: .; CDR3aa: CASSLGDLETQYF; CDR3nt: TGTGCCAGCAGCTTGGGAGATTTGGAGACCCAGTACTTC
j_gene: TRBJ1-2; abundance: .; v_gene: TRBV5-1; d_gene: .; CDR3aa: CASSLVGPRHYGYTF; CDR3nt: TGCGCCAGCAGCTTGGTGGGACCTAGGCACTATGGCTACACCTTC